This T cell receptor (beta chain) was identified during a study of regulatory T cells in long-lasting Graves disease. Whole-study results and caveats: Persistent disease showed a preference for TRBV28, TRBJ1-2 and TRBJ2-5.

This clonotype appeared a few times. Its specificity is not known. Trimming shortened V by 6 bases and J by 4 bases, and 0 bases separated the two germline ends. Germline V gene sequence: CDR1 GTSNPN, CDR2 SVGIG (reference sequence). The CDR3 sequence is 8 residues long. Combining iRepertoire HTBI primers with Arm-PCR of CDR3 regions, the authors built TCR beta libraries. TCRdb reprocessed the multiplex PCR reads via MiXCR and lists one record per CDR3 protein. The data contain roughly 450,000 distinct CDR3 sequences, around 24% of them seen just once; the ten biggest clones take up 26%. The time point: persistent/refractory GD, antithyroid drugs over 5 years with positive TRAb. The authors made the TCR library using RNA they extracted from PBMCs. American Thyroid Association guidelines defined Graves' disease diagnosis.

Sequencing was performed on peripheral blood mononuclear cells (PBMCs), taken when the disease was refractory, from a patient treated with antithyroid drugs. The TCR comes from a female donor with Graves disease. This sequence joins TRBV30 and TRBJ1-1; D not resolved. As DNA, the CDR3 is TGTGCCTGCACTGAAGCTTTCTTT. This codes for CACTEAFF.